This TCR beta chain was observed in a study of post-analysis software for immune sequencing data. Study overall: The patients showed relapsing-remitting, secondary progressive and progressive-relapsing multiple sclerosis courses.

Unique molecular identifiers were carried by the TCR beta cDNA libraries. Out of 1 to 10 million T cells, some 500,000 cDNA molecules were generated. MiXCR, run by TCRdb on the PCR reads, gives a single entry per CDR3 protein. The sample includes 450,000 to 700,000 distinct CDR3 sequences, about 40% of them seen just once. Study-wide results and limits: Comparison of patients with controls showed a handful of TRBV segments more frequent in patients, TRBV5-6, TRBV5-1 and TRBV20-1 among them.

CDR1 is MDHEN and CDR2 is SYDVKM in the germline V gene. Germline trimming cut 10 bases from V and 1 base from J; bases unmatched to any gene: 14. CDR3 length: 16 residues. This clonotype was counted between two and nine times. The antigen remains unidentified. What was sequenced was blood. The receptor's source is a girl under 18 with multiple sclerosis. The chain joins TRBV28 to TRBJ2-3; the match to TRBD2 covers 7 bases. CDR3 nucleotides: TGTGCCACCCAACCGTCGGCGGGAGAGGGCACAGATACGCAGTATTTT. This encodes CATQPSAGEGTDTQYF.